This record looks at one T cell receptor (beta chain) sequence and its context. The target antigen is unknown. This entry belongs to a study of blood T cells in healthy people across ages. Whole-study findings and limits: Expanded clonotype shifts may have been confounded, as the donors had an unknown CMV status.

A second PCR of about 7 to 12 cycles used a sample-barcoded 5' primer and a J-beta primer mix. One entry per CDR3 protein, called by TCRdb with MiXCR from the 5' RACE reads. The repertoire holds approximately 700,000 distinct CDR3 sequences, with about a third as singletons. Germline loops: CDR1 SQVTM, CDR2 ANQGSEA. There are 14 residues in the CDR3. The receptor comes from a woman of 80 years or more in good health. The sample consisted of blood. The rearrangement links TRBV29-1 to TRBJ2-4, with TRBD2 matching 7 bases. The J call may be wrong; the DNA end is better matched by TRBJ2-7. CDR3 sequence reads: CSVYVGGYNNEQYF. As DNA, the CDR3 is TGCAGCGTTTACGTGGGAGGGTATAACAACGAGCAGTACTTC.